These T cell receptor beta chains were read from a single sample in a study of OX40 agonist ivuxolimab in advanced cancers. Only in-frame clones appear in the TCRdb table, and some are missing; sequencing was by immunoSEQ multiplex PCR. The repertoire holds about 100,000 clones, with 94% as singletons. Specimen: CD4+ or CD8+ T cells sorted from blood, collected in a trial of the OX40 agonist ivuxolimab. The source is an adult with an advanced solid tumor such as melanoma, head and neck, liver or kidney cancer. CDR3s include the opening cysteine and the closing phenylalanine or tryptophan. Each record gives: D gene, V gene, clone size, J gene, CDR3 protein, CDR3 DNA. A D gene is named only where the DNA matches it firmly. Rows give clone size only sometimes, using once, few, many, or a class for an expanded clone.

d_gene: -
v_gene: TRBV5-4
abundance: -
j_gene: TRBJ2-7
CDR3aa: CASSLGAGASYEQYF
CDR3nt: TGTGCCAGCAGCTTGGGAGCAGGGGCATCCTACGAGCAGTACTTC

d_gene: -
v_gene: TRBV30
abundance: -
j_gene: TRBJ1-2
CDR3aa: CASLAGDNYGYTF
CDR3nt: TGTGCCTCACTCGCGGGGGATAACTATGGCTACACCTTC

d_gene: TRBD2
v_gene: TRBV19
abundance: -
j_gene: TRBJ2-1
CDR3aa: CASSTRAGGLYNEQFF
CDR3nt: TGTGCCAGTAGTACCCGAGCGGGAGGGCTCTACAATGAGCAGTTCTTC

d_gene: -
v_gene: TRBV13
abundance: -
j_gene: TRBJ1-1
CDR3aa: CASSFESSAEAFF
CDR3nt: TGTGCCAGCAGCTTTGAGTCTTCGGCAGAAGCTTTCTTT

d_gene: TRBD1
v_gene: TRBV7-8
abundance: -
j_gene: TRBJ2-3
CDR3aa: CASFGDRGHRDTQYF
CDR3nt: TGTGCCAGTTTTGGCGACAGGGGGCATAGAGATACGCAGTATTTT

d_gene: -
v_gene: TRBV7-9
abundance: -
j_gene: TRBJ2-7
CDR3aa: CASSLGSYEQYF
CDR3nt: TGTGCCAGCAGCTTGGGGTCCTACGAGCAGTACTTC

d_gene: TRBD1
v_gene: TRBV14
abundance: -
j_gene: TRBJ1-1
CDR3aa: CASSRGQGGYTEAFF
CDR3nt: TGTGCCAGCAGCCGCGGACAGGGGGGATATACTGAAGCTTTCTTT

d_gene: -
v_gene: TRBV6-6
abundance: -
j_gene: TRBJ2-7
CDR3aa: CASSYSESKYEQYF
CDR3nt: TGTGCCAGCAGTTACTCCGAGAGTAAATACGAGCAGTACTTC

d_gene: -
v_gene: TRBV19
abundance: -
j_gene: TRBJ1-5
CDR3aa: CASSMGTAWALAQHF
CDR3nt: TGTGCCAGTAGTATGGGGACGGCTTGGGCCTTGGCCCAGCATTTT

d_gene: -
v_gene: TRBV27
abundance: -
j_gene: TRBJ1-6
CDR3aa: CASSLGVLSPLHF
CDR3nt: TGTGCCAGCAGTTTAGGGGTCTTGTCACCCCTCCACTTT

d_gene: -
v_gene: TRBV30
abundance: -
j_gene: TRBJ2-1
CDR3aa: CAWSVFPTDYNEQFF
CDR3nt: TGTGCCTGGAGTGTCTTTCCGACAGACTACAATGAGCAGTTCTTC

d_gene: -
v_gene: TRBV5-4
abundance: -
j_gene: TRBJ2-5
CDR3aa: CASSLAQGEEPYF
CDR3nt: TGTGCCAGCAGCTTGGCGCAGGGCGAGGAGCCTTACTTC

d_gene: -
v_gene: TRBV7-9
abundance: once
j_gene: TRBJ2-7
CDR3aa: CASSLAQYEQYF
CDR3nt: TGTGCCAGCAGCTTAGCGCAATACGAGCAGTACTTC

d_gene: -
v_gene: TRBV2
abundance: -
j_gene: TRBJ2-5
CDR3aa: CASSDPGETQYF
CDR3nt: TGTGCCAGCAGTGATCCCGGAGAGACCCAGTACTTC

d_gene: -
v_gene: TRBV5-4
abundance: -
j_gene: TRBJ1-2
CDR3aa: CASSSQGGREVHYGYTF
CDR3nt: TGTGCCAGCAGCTCCCAAGGGGGGCGCGAGGTCCACTATGGCTACACCTTC

d_gene: -
v_gene: TRBV14
abundance: -
j_gene: TRBJ1-2
CDR3aa: CASSPGGPSYGYTF
CDR3nt: TGTGCCAGCAGCCCCGGGGGGCCTAGCTATGGCTACACCTTC

d_gene: -
v_gene: TRBV9
abundance: once
j_gene: TRBJ1-2
CDR3aa: CASSAGTDANYGYTF
CDR3nt: TGTGCCAGCAGCGCCGGGACGGACGCTAACTATGGCTACACCTTC

d_gene: -
v_gene: TRBV28
abundance: -
j_gene: TRBJ1-1
CDR3aa: CASSLHPRDTEAFF
CDR3nt: TGTGCCAGCAGTTTACACCCTCGGGACACTGAAGCTTTCTTT

d_gene: -
v_gene: TRBV28
abundance: -
j_gene: TRBJ2-7
CDR3aa: CASTMAGFYEQYF
CDR3nt: TGTGCCAGCACTATGGCAGGCTTCTACGAGCAGTACTTC

d_gene: -
v_gene: TRBV29-1
abundance: once
j_gene: TRBJ2-1
CDR3aa: CSVEGLRGSSYNEQFF
CDR3nt: TGCAGCGTTGAAGGACTTCGGGGGTCCTCCTACAATGAGCAGTTCTTC

d_gene: -
v_gene: TRBV9
abundance: -
j_gene: TRBJ1-6
CDR3aa: CASSPGLGNSPLHF
CDR3nt: TGTGCCAGCAGCCCAGGGTTGGGGAATTCACCCCTCCACTTT

d_gene: -
v_gene: TRBV5-1
abundance: -
j_gene: TRBJ1-1
CDR3aa: CASSLGAGVDTEAFF
CDR3nt: TGCGCCAGCAGCTTGGGGGCAGGGGTTGACACTGAAGCTTTCTTT